This T cell receptor beta chain was captured by sequencing in a study of cytomegalovirus exposure and HLA in healthy donors. In germline, CDR1 is SGHRS, CDR2 YFSETQ. The CDR3 runs 15 residues. The V gene end was trimmed by 4 bases and the J gene end by 0 bases; junction bases not matched to a gene: 6. Regarding this clone: Its target is not known.

Study-level points and caveats: As a later analysis showed, a missense DCLRE1C variant was linked to trimming of TCR beta V- and J-genes. The productive fraction for most TCR beta V segments was about 90% or about 30% in an earlier analysis.

The study ran its PCR with 60 Vbeta and 13 Jbeta primers. The repertoire was sequenced with immunoSEQ multiplex PCR; TCRdb's copy has only in-frame clones and lacks some. This listing includes 200,000 to 250,000 clones. The specimen sequenced was PBMCs. This clonotype was obtained from a girl aged 2 to 9 in good health and CMV-seropositive. The rearrangement links TRBV5-1 to TRBJ2-7; 8 positions match TRBD1. For the CDR3, the DNA is TGCGCCAGCAGCCCGACAGGGGTATCCTCCTACGAGCAGTACTTC. Protein: CASSPTGVSSYEQYF.